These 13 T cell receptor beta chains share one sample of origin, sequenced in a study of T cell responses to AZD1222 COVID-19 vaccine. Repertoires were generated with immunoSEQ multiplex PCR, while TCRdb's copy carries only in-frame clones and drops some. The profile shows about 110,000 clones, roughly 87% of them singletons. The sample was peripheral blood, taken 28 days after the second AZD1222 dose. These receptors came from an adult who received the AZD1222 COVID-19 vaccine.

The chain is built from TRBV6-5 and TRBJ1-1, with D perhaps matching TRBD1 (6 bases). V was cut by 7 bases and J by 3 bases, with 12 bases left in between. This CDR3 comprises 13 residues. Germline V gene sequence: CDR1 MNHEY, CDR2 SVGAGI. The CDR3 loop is CASTPQGYTEAFF. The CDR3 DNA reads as TGTGCCAGCACCCCCCAGGGGTACACTGAAGCTTTCTTT.

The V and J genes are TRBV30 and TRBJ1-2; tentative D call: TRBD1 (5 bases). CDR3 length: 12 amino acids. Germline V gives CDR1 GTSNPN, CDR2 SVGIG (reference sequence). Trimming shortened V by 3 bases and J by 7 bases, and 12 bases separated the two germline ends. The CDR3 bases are TGTGCCTGGAGCACCGGGGGGGTTGGCTACACCTTC. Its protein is CAWSTGGVGYTF.

Written as DNA, the CDR3 is TGTGCCAGCAGCGCTATCGACGGTGAAAAACTGTTTTTT. Protein: CASSAIDGEKLFF. The rearrangement uses TRBV9 and TRBJ1-4, with D unclear. Germline V gene data show CDR1 as SGDLS and CDR2 as YYNGEE. The CDR3 is 13 amino acids. The V gene lost 3 bases and the J gene lost 7 bases, with 10 bases spanning the gap.

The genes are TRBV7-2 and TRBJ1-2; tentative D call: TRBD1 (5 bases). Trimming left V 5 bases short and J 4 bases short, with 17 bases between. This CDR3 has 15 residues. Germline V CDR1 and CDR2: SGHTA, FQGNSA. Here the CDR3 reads CASSQEGNRGYGYTF. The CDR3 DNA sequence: TGTGCCAGCAGCCAAGAGGGGAACCGGGGCTATGGCTACACCTTC. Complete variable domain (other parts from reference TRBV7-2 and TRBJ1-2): GAGVSQSPSNKVTEKGKDVELRCDPISGHTALYWYRQSLGQGLEFLIYFQGNSAPDKSGLPSDRFSAERTGGSVSTLTIQRTQQEDSAVYLCASSQEGNRGYGYTFGSGTRLTVV.

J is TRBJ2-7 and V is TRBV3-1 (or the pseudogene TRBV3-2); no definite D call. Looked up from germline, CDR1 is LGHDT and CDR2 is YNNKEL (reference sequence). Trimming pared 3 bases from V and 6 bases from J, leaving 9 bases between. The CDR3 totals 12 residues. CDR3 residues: CASSQGSTEQYF. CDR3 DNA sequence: TGTGCCAGCAGCCAGGGCAGCACCGAGCAGTACTTC.

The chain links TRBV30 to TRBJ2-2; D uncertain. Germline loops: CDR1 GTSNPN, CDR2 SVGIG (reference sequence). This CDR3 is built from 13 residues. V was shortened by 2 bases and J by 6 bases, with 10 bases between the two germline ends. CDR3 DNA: TGTGCCTGGAGTTCAGGCGCCCCCGGGGAGCTGTTTTTT. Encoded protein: CAWSSGAPGELFF.

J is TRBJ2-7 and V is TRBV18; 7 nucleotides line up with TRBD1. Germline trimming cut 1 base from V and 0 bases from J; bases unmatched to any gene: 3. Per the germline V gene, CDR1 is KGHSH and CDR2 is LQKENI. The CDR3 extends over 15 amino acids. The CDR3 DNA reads TGTGCCAGCTCACCACGACGGGACAGCTCCTACGAGCAGTACTTC. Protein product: CASSPRRDSSYEQYF.

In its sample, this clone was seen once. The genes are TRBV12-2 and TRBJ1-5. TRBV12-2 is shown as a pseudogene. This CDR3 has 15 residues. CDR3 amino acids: CASRPGGEGDQPQHF. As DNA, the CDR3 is TGTGCAAGTCGCCCTGGGGGAGAGGGTGATCAGCCCCAGCATTTT.

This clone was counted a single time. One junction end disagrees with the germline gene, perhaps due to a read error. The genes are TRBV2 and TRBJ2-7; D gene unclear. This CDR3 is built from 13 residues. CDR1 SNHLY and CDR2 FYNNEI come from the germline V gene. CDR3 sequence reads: CASNEGGTYEQYF. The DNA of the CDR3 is TGTGCCAGCAATGAAGGCGGAACCTACGAGCAGTACTTC.

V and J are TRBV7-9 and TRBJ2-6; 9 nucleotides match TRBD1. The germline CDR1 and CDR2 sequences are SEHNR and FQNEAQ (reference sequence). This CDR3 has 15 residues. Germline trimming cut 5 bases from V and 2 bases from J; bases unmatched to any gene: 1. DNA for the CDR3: TGTGCCAGCAGCCGGACAGGGGCTGGGGCCAACGTCCTGACTTTC. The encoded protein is CASSRTGAGANVLTF.

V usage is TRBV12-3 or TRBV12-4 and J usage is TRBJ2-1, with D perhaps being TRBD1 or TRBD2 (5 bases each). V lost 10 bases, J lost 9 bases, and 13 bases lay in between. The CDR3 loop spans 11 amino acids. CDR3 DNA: TGTGCCATCGGACGGGGCAGTGAGCAGTTCTTC. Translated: CAIGRGSEQFF.

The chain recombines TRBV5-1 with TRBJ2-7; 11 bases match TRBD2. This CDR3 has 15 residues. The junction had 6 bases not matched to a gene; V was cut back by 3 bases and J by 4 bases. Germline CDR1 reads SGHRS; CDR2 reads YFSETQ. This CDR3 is CASSSVAGGRYEQYF. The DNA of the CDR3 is TGCGCCAGCAGCTCGGTAGCGGGGGGGCGATACGAGCAGTACTTC.

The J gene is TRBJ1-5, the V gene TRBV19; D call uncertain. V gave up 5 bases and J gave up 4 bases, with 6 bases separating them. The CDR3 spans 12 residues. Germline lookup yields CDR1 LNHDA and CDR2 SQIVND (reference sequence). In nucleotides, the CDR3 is TGTGCCAGTAGTTTCTCGAATCAGCCCCAGCATTTT. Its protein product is CASSFSNQPQHF.